This entry is about one TCR beta chain. This clone's antigen is unknown. No clone much larger than this one lies a single base away; base qualities are absent. Libraries were constructed by the immunoSEQ multiplex PCR assay. T cell repertoires were profiled with deep sequencing of rearranged TCR beta loci together with multiparametric flow cytometry. TCRdb limited this immuneACCESS table to in-frame rearrangements with V and J called. A share of clones is missing; checked studies link under half to unresolved V genes, and the rest is unexplained. This sample is represented by tens of thousands of clones; about 80% of them were singletons. Of the sample, 20% to 25% is held by the ten largest clones. This entry is derived from a study of lymphopenia after photon versus proton radiotherapy (dated by TCRdb to between 2018 and 2021). As for the study more broadly: In patients with gastrointestinal tumors who developed high-grade lymphopenia, the study compared the immunological effects of photon radiation therapy with those of proton radiation therapy. The goal of the study was to describe how the two radiation modalities differ in their effects on the immune system. The cohort comprised under 25 patients with gastrointestinal tumors who received either photon or proton therapy and then developed lymphopenia. General findings and caveats noted by the study authors: Proton-treated patients stayed relatively stable during treatment, while photon-treated patients lost naive T cells and TCR diversity and gained effector/memory populations. The survival association was assessed only in patients who died, and the authors presented better survival with proton therapy as a possibility rather than a demonstrated result. Across the cohort, an inverse correlation was found between a larger post-nadir drop in TCR diversity and overall survival time among patients who died. After the lymphocyte count nadir, oligoclonal expansion, especially of CD8+ Temra cells, was observed in photon-treated repertoires, and the drop in diversity was driven by this expansion.

At the junction V is shortened by 4 bases and J by 5 bases; bases outside the gene matches: 8. Measured from the cysteine to the phenylalanine, the CDR3 is 16 residues long. Of all the DNA, just the CDR3 is kept, 48 bases in frame from base 1. The germline V gene (reference sequence) gives CDR1 as LNHDA and CDR2 as SQIVND. The chain links TRBV19 with TRBJ2-1, and 10 bases in between align with TRBD1. This TCR came from a woman between 65 and 79 years old with pancreatic cancer. Sequencing was performed on peripheral blood, taken from a patient treated with proton-based radiotherapy. The CDR3 region reads CASSKRTGGFNNEQFF. The DNA sequence is as follows: TGTGCCAGTAGTAAACGGACAGGGGGATTCAACAATGAGCAGTTCTTC.